The 30 T cell receptor beta chains presented below share a single source sample, sequenced in a study of control samples from healthy donors and cancer patients (TCRdb year 2020). Preparation of the library involved the immunoSEQ multiplex PCR assay. TCRdb carries this immuneACCESS record with in-frame sequences only. Its versions omit some clonotypes, under half of them owing to an unresolved V gene in the studies checked, with the rest unexplained. This sample holds around 140,000 clones; 91% were observed only once. Of the sample, under 9% is held by the ten largest clones. The sequencing input was blood. These receptors came from a young man in good health.

A remark on this clone: A junction end diverges from the germline sequence, so it may reflect a read error. The chain recombines TRBV5-6 with TRBJ2-1; maybe TRBD1 (5 bases). The CDR3 totals 11 residues. CDR1 SGHDT and CDR2 YYEEEE come from the germline V gene. DNA for the CDR3: TGTGCCAGCGGGGCAGGCTCCTTTAGGCTCTTC. Translating it yields CASGAGSFRLF.

This chain joins TRBV10-3 and TRBJ1-2, with a weak D call TRBD1 (6 bases). The CDR3 runs to 13 residues. Germline CDR1 ENHRY, CDR2 SYGVKD. V was cut by 7 bases and J by 0 bases, with 9 bases left in between. The CDR3 loop reads CAITGVPNYGYTF. In DNA, the CDR3 is TGTGCCATCACAGGGGTCCCTAACTATGGCTACACCTTC.

The chain couples TRBV5-4 to TRBJ1-2; D uncertain. Germline V gives CDR1 SGHNT, CDR2 YYREEE (reference sequence). The CDR3 extends over 16 amino acids. The V and J ends lost 2 bases and 4 bases respectively, with 18 bases between them. The CDR3 region has the DNA TGTGCCAGCAGCTTATCTTCGGTGGCAGGCGGCTATGGCTACACCTTC. Its protein is CASSLSSVAGGYGYTF. Full variable domain (rest looked up from reference TRBV5-4 and TRBJ1-2): ETGVTQSPTHLIKTRGQQVTLRCSSQSGHNTVSWYQQALGQGPQFIFQYYREEENGRGNFPPRFSGLQFPNYSSELNVNALELDDSALYLCASSLSSVAGGYGYTFGSGTRLTVV.

For the CDR3, the DNA is TGTGCCAGCAGTTTAAGGGGGGAAGAGACCCAGTACTTC. As protein: CASSLRGEETQYF. J is TRBJ2-5 and V is TRBV12-3 or TRBV12-4; D may correspond to TRBD1 or TRBD2 (6 bases each). Trimming removed 2 bases at V and 3 bases at J, with 7 bases between. This CDR3 is 13 amino acids long.

The chain joins TRBV30 to TRBJ2-7, with 8 nucleotides matching TRBD2. CDR3 size: 16 residues. V was clipped by 1 base and J by 7 bases; unmatched bases: 15. From germline, CDR1 is GTSNPN and CDR2 SVGIG (reference sequence). The CDR3 DNA sequence: TGTGCCTGGAGTGCTTTATCACCCGGGGGGGCGGAGGAGCAGTACTTC. The encoded protein is CAWSALSPGGAEEQYF. Full variable domain (rest looked up from reference TRBV30 and TRBJ2-7): SQTIHQWPATLVQPVGSPLSLECTVEGTSNPNLYWYRQAAGRGLQLLFYSVGIGQISSEVPQNLSASRPQDRQFILSSKKLLLSDSGFYLCAWSALSPGGAEEQYFGPGTRLTVT.

The rearrangement links TRBV7-9 to TRBJ1-1, with TRBD1 matching over 9 bases. The germline V gene has CDR1 SEHNR and CDR2 FQNEAQ (reference sequence). This CDR3 has 16 residues. V shed 5 bases and J 3 bases; nucleotides not matched to a gene: 10. DNA for the CDR3: TGTGCCAGCAGCCCAGACCCGGGACAGGGCCACACTGAAGCTTTCTTT. Translated, it gives CASSPDPGQGHTEAFF.

The chain carries TRBV7-9 and TRBJ2-7, with TRBD1 identical over 11 bases. Unmatched junction bases numbered 8, after V lost 4 bases and J lost 6 bases. Germline values: CDR1 SEHNR, CDR2 FQNEAQ (reference sequence). This CDR3 region has 15 residues. The DNA of the CDR3 is TGTGCCAGCAGCTACGGGACAGGGGGAAGCGGCGAGCAGTACTTC. Translated: CASSYGTGGSGEQYF.

The V and J genes are TRBV9 and TRBJ2-1; TRBD2 agrees at 9 bases. The germline gives CDR1 SGDLS, CDR2 YYNGEE. The CDR3 loop spans 15 amino acids. V shed 2 bases and J 8 bases; nucleotides not matched to a gene: 8. Written as DNA, the CDR3 is TGTGCCAGCAGCGTTGGGACTAGCTTTAGACATGAGCAGTTCTTC. Encoded protein: CASSVGTSFRHEQFF.

This clone was counted a single time. The genes are TRBV29-1 and TRBJ1-6; D might be TRBD1 (5 bases). CDR3 length: 13 residues. Per germline, CDR1 SQVTM and CDR2 ANQGSEA. Trimming took 4 bases from V and 7 from J, leaving 11 bases between them. As DNA, the CDR3 is TGCAGCGTTGGCCAGGGCCCCAATTCACCCCTCCACTTT. It yields the protein CSVGQGPNSPLHF.

The rearrangement uses TRBV5-1 and TRBJ2-3, with 8 bases lining up with TRBD2. The CDR3 extends over 15 amino acids. Trimming at V came to 4 bases and at J to 4 bases, leaving 8 bases not matched to a gene. Per germline, CDR1 SGHRS and CDR2 YFSETQ. As DNA, the CDR3 is TGCGCCAGCAGCGGCTTGACTAGCGACGCAGATACGCAGTATTTT. This sequence encodes CASSGLTSDADTQYF.

This clone was found a few times. The J gene is TRBJ1-3, the V gene TRBV6-2 or TRBV6-3; D remains unclear. The V gene lost 6 bases and the J gene lost 2 bases, with 14 bases spanning the gap. CDR1 MNHEY and CDR2 SVGEGT come from the germline V gene. This CDR3 is built from 15 residues. The CDR3, as DNA: TGTGCCAGCAGCCCCCACGACCTGGCTGGAAACACCATATATTTT. Its translation: CASSPHDLAGNTIYF.

The V call is TRBV3-1 (or the pseudogene TRBV3-2), the J call TRBJ2-6, with no clear D. The CDR3 sequence is 15 residues long. V lost 1 base to trimming and J lost 0 bases, with 4 bases between them. Germline CDR1 reads LGHDT; CDR2 reads YNNKEL (reference sequence). In nucleotides, the CDR3 is TGTGCCAGCAGCCAAGCGGGCTCTGGGGCCAACGTCCTGACTTTC. Its protein is CASSQAGSGANVLTF.

V and J are TRBV3-1 (or the pseudogene TRBV3-2) and TRBJ2-5, with TRBD2 matching over 9 bases. Germline CDR1 is LGHDT and CDR2 is YNNKEL (reference sequence). V dropped 0 bases and J dropped 5; count of bases not matched to a gene: 1. This CDR3 is built from 14 residues. CDR3 sequence: CASSQDTSGETQYF. CDR3 coding DNA: TGTGCCAGCAGCCAAGATACTAGCGGGGAGACCCAGTACTTC.

The chain employs TRBV5-1 and TRBJ2-2; D not resolved. Germline CDR1 is SGHRS and CDR2 is YFSETQ. The CDR3 runs to 15 residues. With 4 bases removed from V and 0 bases from J, the gap between germline ends came to 10 bases. As DNA, the CDR3 is TGCGCCAGCAGCCCAGGCGCGGCGAACACCGGGGAGCTGTTTTTT. It codes for CASSPGAANTGELFF.

The chain links TRBV29-1 to TRBJ2-7; D may correspond to TRBD1 or TRBD2 (5 bases each). CDR3 length equals 15 residues. Germline V gives CDR1 SQVTM, CDR2 ANQGSEA. The germline V and J ends were trimmed by 0 bases and 3 bases, with 15 bases remaining between them. CDR3: CSVEDRDGGFYEQYF. CDR3 nucleotide sequence: TGCAGCGTTGAAGATAGGGACGGCGGATTCTACGAGCAGTACTTC.

The chain is built from TRBV11-2 and TRBJ2-1; 8 nucleotides align to TRBD2. Germline CDR1 is SGHAT and CDR2 is FQNNGV. The CDR3 is 16 amino acids. V lost 2 bases and J lost 0; bases outside the gene matches: 3. The CDR3 region has the DNA TGTGCCAGCAGCTTATCGGGGACTAGCTCCTACAATGAGCAGTTCTTC. It translates to CASSLSGTSSYNEQFF.

The chain combines TRBV6-1 with TRBJ1-1; D is uncertain. This CDR3 comprises 13 residues. CDR1 is MNHNS and CDR2 is SASEGT in the germline V gene. V shed 1 base and J shed 11 bases, with 14 bases lying between them. In nucleotides, the CDR3 is TGTGCCAGCAGTGAAGACGGCAATTCTCGGGCTTTCTTT. Protein: CASSEDGNSRAFF.

The chain joins TRBV6-5 to TRBJ1-5, with TRBD1 matching 11 bases. Unmatched junction bases numbered 3, after V lost 6 bases and J lost 2 bases. Germline V CDR1 and CDR2: MNHEY, SVGAGI. The CDR3 contains 15 residues. The chain's CDR3 is CASRLGQGGNQPQHF. CDR3 in DNA: TGTGCCAGCAGATTGGGACAGGGGGGCAATCAGCCCCAGCATTTT.

This sequence joins TRBV5-1 and TRBJ2-3; 8 nucleotides line up with TRBD2. With V trimmed by 5 bases and J by 1 base, 3 bases remained unmatched. From germline, CDR1 is SGHRS and CDR2 YFSETQ. CDR3 length equals 14 residues. The CDR3 DNA sequence: TGCGCCAGCAGAAGCGGGGGAGGCACAGATACGCAGTATTTT. The encoded protein is CASRSGGGTDTQYF.

The chain employs TRBV3-1 (or the pseudogene TRBV3-2) and TRBJ2-1; perhaps TRBD2 as D (6 bases). Germline V gene lookup returns CDR1 LGHDT and CDR2 YNNKEL (reference sequence). The V and J ends lost 4 bases and 0 bases respectively, with 13 bases between them. CDR3 size: 16 residues. CDR3: CASSPLSGPSYNEQFF. In DNA form, the CDR3 reads TGTGCCAGCAGCCCTCTTAGCGGTCCCTCCTACAATGAGCAGTTCTTC.

Notes on this clone: The junction does not match germline at one end; this may be a read error. This sequence joins TRBV27 and TRBJ2-7, with D maybe TRBD2 (6 bases). The CDR3 totals 14 residues. Germline CDR1 MNHEY, CDR2 SMNVEV (reference sequence). CDR3 loop: CASSLSWRGYGQYF. DNA of the CDR3: TGTGCCAGCAGTTTATCGTGGCGGGGCTACGGGCAGTACTTC.

V usage is TRBV4-1 and J usage is TRBJ2-1, with D tentatively TRBD1 (5 bases). Per germline, CDR1 MGHRA and CDR2 YSYEKL. V lost 2 bases and J lost 5, with 10 bases in between. The CDR3 has 14 residues. The CDR3 protein is CASSQWGVDNEQFF. The CDR3 nucleotides read TGCGCCAGCAGCCAATGGGGCGTGGACAATGAGCAGTTCTTC.

This chain links TRBV6-1 with TRBJ1-5; TRBD1 aligns across 7 bases. The CDR3 length is 15 residues. The V and J ends lost 5 bases and 8 bases, in that order; junction bases with no gene match: 12. Germline CDR1 MNHNS, CDR2 SASEGT. The CDR3 is CASSRQTGVGEPQHF. DNA for the CDR3: TGTGCCAGCAGTAGACAAACAGGGGTGGGGGAGCCCCAGCATTTT.

The rearrangement joins TRBV19 to TRBJ2-3, with 7 bases that match TRBD2. CDR1 is LNHDA and CDR2 is SQIVND in the germline V gene (reference sequence). V dropped 4 bases and J dropped 4; count of bases not matched to a gene: 5. The CDR3 length is 14 residues. The CDR3 DNA is TGTGCCAGTAGTACGACGGCGGGGGCAGATACGCAGTATTTT. It translates to CASSTTAGADTQYF.

The chain combines TRBV4-1 with TRBJ2-5; 7 bases are shared with TRBD2. Germline assignment: CDR1 MGHRA and CDR2 YSYEKL. This CDR3 has 14 amino acids. With V trimmed by 0 bases and J by 8 bases, 6 bases remained unmatched. The CDR3 here is CASSQDRAGDTQYF. CDR3 coding DNA: TGCGCCAGCAGCCAAGATCGGGCGGGGGACACCCAGTACTTC.

This rearrangement joins TRBV7-2 to TRBJ1-2, with unresolved D. Germline CDR1 is SGHTA and CDR2 is FQGNSA. Trimming pared 3 bases from V and 7 bases from J, leaving 21 bases between. The CDR3 is 16 residues long. CDR3 protein: CASSLAYSDVFGGYTF. The CDR3 coding sequence is TGTGCCAGCAGCTTGGCCTACTCGGACGTATTTGGTGGCTACACCTTC.

The chain joins TRBV11-2 to TRBJ2-2; D is unresolved. V lost 2 bases, J lost 6 bases, and 10 bases lay in between. The CDR3 has 14 residues. Germline CDR1 reads SGHAT; CDR2 reads FQNNGV. CDR3 DNA sequence: TGTGCCAGCAGCTTAACCCTCACAGCCGGGGAGCTGTTTTTT. This sequence encodes CASSLTLTAGELFF.

The chain uses TRBV19 and TRBJ2-3, with D tentatively TRBD1 (5 bases). Trimming stripped 5 bases from V and 6 bases from J, with 9 bases between. The V gene's germline CDR1 is LNHDA and CDR2 SQIVND (reference sequence). This CDR3 is 12 amino acids long. In DNA, the CDR3 is TGTGCCAGTAGTGCCAGACAGGATACGCAGTATTTT. The encoded protein is CASSARQDTQYF.

The chain joins TRBV7-2 to TRBJ1-2, with no clear D. V shed 5 bases and J shed 7 bases, with 14 bases lying between them. CDR3 length equals 13 residues. Germline CDR1 is SGHTA and CDR2 is FQGNSA. The CDR3 region has the DNA TGTGCCAGCAGCCCTGGGAGGGTTTCTGGCTACACCTTC. Encoded protein: CASSPGRVSGYTF.

This sequence joins TRBV6-5 and TRBJ2-5, with TRBD1 identical over 8 bases. V was pared by 6 bases and J by 1 base, with 4 bases of the junction left unmatched. CDR1 and CDR2 from the germline V gene are MNHEY and SVGAGI. The CDR3 consists of 14 residues. The CDR3 DNA sequence: TGTGCCAGCAGGGACAGGGCAATCCAAGAGACCCAGTACTTC. Translating gives CASRDRAIQETQYF.